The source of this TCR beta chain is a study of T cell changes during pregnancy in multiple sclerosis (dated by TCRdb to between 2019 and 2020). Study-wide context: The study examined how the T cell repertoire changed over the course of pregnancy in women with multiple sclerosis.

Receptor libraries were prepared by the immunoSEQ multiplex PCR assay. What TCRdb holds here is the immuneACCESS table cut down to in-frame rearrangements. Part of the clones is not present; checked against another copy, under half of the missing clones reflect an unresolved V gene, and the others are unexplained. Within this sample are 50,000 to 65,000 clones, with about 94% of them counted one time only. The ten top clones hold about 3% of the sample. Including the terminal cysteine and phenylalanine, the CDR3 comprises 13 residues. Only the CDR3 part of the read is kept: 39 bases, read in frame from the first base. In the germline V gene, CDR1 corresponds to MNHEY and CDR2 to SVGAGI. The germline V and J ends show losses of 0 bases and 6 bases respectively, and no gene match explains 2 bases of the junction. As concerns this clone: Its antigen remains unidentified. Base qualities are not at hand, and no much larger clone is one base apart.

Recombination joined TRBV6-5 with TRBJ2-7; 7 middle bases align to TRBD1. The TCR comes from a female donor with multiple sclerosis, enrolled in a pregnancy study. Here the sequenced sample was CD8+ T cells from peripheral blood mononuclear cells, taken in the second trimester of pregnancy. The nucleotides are TGTGCCAGCAGTTACTCGCCAGGGGGCGAGCAGTACTTC. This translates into CASSYSPGGEQYF.